The rows below give T cell receptor beta chains drawn from one sample of a study of Ad26.COV2.S vaccination and SARS-CoV-2 variants. TCRdb's copy holds only in-frame clones and misses some; the assay was immunoSEQ multiplex PCR. The sample yields some 300,000 clones, about 86% seen once. The source material was peripheral blood, sampled in a trial of Ad26.COV2.S vaccine versus placebo. These TCRs come from a person between 18 and 65 years old who received the Ad26.COV2.S COVID-19 vaccine or a placebo. The CDR3 runs from the conserved cysteine through the conserved F or W. Fields, in order: D gene, V gene, clone size, J gene, CDR3 protein, CDR3 DNA. The D gene is left open where the match is weak. Clone size appears in some rows only: once, few, many, or a class for an expanded clone.

TRBD1,TRBV19,.,TRBJ1-3,CASDPGTGSGNTIYF,TGTGCCAGTGACCCTGGGACAGGCTCTGGAAACACCATATATTTT
.,TRBV27,few,TRBJ2-7,CASKLDRPSYEQYF,TGTGCCAGCAAGTTGGACAGACCTTCCTACGAGCAGTACTTC
.,TRBV11-2,.,TRBJ1-2,CASSTSVGAVYGYTF,TGTGCCAGCAGCACAAGCGTCGGGGCGGTCTATGGCTACACCTTC
.,TRBV6-1,.,TRBJ1-1,CASSDNVGVKNTEAFF,TGTGCCAGCAGTGACAATGTAGGGGTTAAAAACACTGAAGCTTTCTTT
TRBD2,TRBV5-1,few,TRBJ2-7,CASSSGLAGTYEQYF,TGCGCCAGCAGCTCGGGACTAGCGGGGACCTACGAGCAGTACTTC
.,TRBV6-6,.,TRBJ2-1,CASSSLRTAPEQFF,TGTGCCAGCAGCTCACTCCGAACAGCCCCTGAGCAGTTCTTC
TRBD2,TRBV5-6,few,TRBJ2-1,CASSVYRLAGVNEQFF,TGTGCCAGCAGCGTTTATCGACTAGCGGGGGTCAATGAGCAGTTCTTC
TRBD2,TRBV5-4,.,TRBJ2-3,CASSWKINLPTSGGDTQYF,TGTGCCAGCAGCTGGAAGATTAACCTCCCCACTAGCGGGGGAGATACGCAGTATTTT
TRBD1,TRBV7-9,.,TRBJ2-1,CASSRRDRSYNEQFF,TGTGCCAGCAGCCGGCGGGACAGGTCCTACAATGAGCAGTTCTTC
.,TRBV24-1,.,TRBJ2-1,CATSDSVGSGLQFF,TGTGCCACCAGTGATTCAGTCGGCAGCGGTCTACAGTTCTTC
.,TRBV4-2,.,TRBJ1-1,CASSQDPRKNTEAFF,TGTGCCAGCAGCCAAGACCCCCGAAAGAACACTGAAGCTTTCTTT
.,TRBV30,.,TRBJ2-5,CAWSVQMRETQYF,TGTGCCTGGAGTGTACAGATGCGAGAGACCCAGTACTTC
.,TRBV27,once,TRBJ1-1,CASSLEASPNTEAFF,TGTGCCAGCAGTTTAGAGGCCAGCCCGAACACTGAAGCTTTCTTT
.,TRBV5-1,.,TRBJ1-5,CASSLEGIGNQPQHF,TGCGCCAGCAGCTTGGAAGGGATCGGCAATCAGCCCCAGCATTTT
.,TRBV7-2,.,TRBJ2-1,CASSLSPSYNEQFF,TGTGCCAGCAGCTTAAGCCCCTCCTACAATGAGCAGTTCTTC
.,TRBV5-1,.,TRBJ2-3,CASSLVPGTVTDTQYF,TGCGCCAGCAGCTTGGTTCCAGGGACGGTCACAGATACGCAGTATTTT
TRBD1,TRBV10-3,few,TRBJ1-2,CAIRGQGAGSYTF,TGTGCCATCAGGGGACAGGGGGCTGGCAGCTACACCTTC
.,TRBV19,.,TRBJ1-2,CASSIPAGPVGYTF,TGTGCCAGTAGTATCCCTGCAGGCCCGGTAGGCTACACCTTC
.,TRBV6-5,.,TRBJ2-1,CASSNDLDEQFF,TGTGCCAGCAGTAACGACCTGGATGAGCAGTTCTTC
.,TRBV9,.,TRBJ1-4,CASSVSAGNEKLFF,TGTGCCAGCAGCGTATCCGCGGGTAATGAAAAACTGTTTTTT
.,TRBV29-1,.,TRBJ1-2,CSVESAGNGYTF,TGCAGCGTTGAATCGGCAGGGAATGGCTACACCTTC
.,TRBV4-1,.,TRBJ1-1,CASSQPRNTEAFF,TGCGCCAGCAGCCAGCCAAGAAACACTGAAGCTTTCTTT
TRBD2,TRBV18,.,TRBJ2-5,CASSPAGGETQYF,TGTGCCAGCTCACCAGCGGGAGGTGAGACCCAGTACTTC
.,TRBV7-2,.,TRBJ1-6,CASSSPDRRYSPLHF,TGTGCCAGCAGCTCCCCTGACAGACGGTATTCACCCCTCCACTTT
.,TRBV3-1/TRBV3-2,.,TRBJ2-1,CASTRGSYNEQFF,TGTGCCAGCACCAGGGGATCCTACAATGAGCAGTTCTTC
.,TRBV19,.,TRBJ1-5,CASTRGGQPQHF,TGTGCCAGTACCAGGGGCGGCCAGCCCCAGCATTTT
.,TRBV12-5,.,TRBJ1-2,CASGLGAGPNYGYTF,TGTGCTAGTGGTTTGGGAGCGGGCCCAAACTATGGCTACACCTTC
TRBD1,TRBV7-2,.,TRBJ1-2,CASSLHGQGASYGYTF,TGTGCCAGCAGCTTGCACGGACAGGGTGCTAGCTATGGCTACACCTTC
TRBD2,TRBV4-3,.,TRBJ2-3,CASSPSGGTDTQYF,TGCGCCAGCAGCCCTAGCGGGGGGACAGATACGCAGTATTTT
TRBD1,TRBV7-2,.,TRBJ1-2,CASSRGQFGYTF,TGTGCCAGCAGCAGGGGACAGTTTGGCTACACCTTC
TRBD1,TRBV6-2/TRBV6-3,.,TRBJ1-2,CASSYSGQGGYTF,TGTGCCAGCAGTTACTCGGGACAGGGTGGCTACACCTTC
TRBD1,TRBV12-5,few,TRBJ1-1,CASGSTGVRDTEAFF,TGTGCTAGTGGTTCGACAGGGGTGCGGGACACTGAAGCTTTCTTT
TRBD2,TRBV7-2,.,TRBJ2-1,CASSFPGLAGGSGNEQFF,TGTGCCAGCAGCTTCCCGGGACTAGCGGGGGGTTCGGGGAATGAGCAGTTCTTC
TRBD1,TRBV3-1/TRBV3-2,.,TRBJ1-5,CASSQATGGNQPQHF,TGTGCCAGCAGCCAAGCGACAGGGGGGAATCAGCCCCAGCATTTT
.,TRBV3-1/TRBV3-2,many,TRBJ1-3,CASSQDNGNGVSGNTIYF,TGTGCCAGCAGCCAAGACAATGGAAATGGGGTCTCTGGAAACACCATATATTTT
.,TRBV7-9,.,TRBJ2-1,CASSPMSGEQFF,TGTGCCAGCAGCCCGATGTCAGGTGAGCAGTTCTTC
TRBD1,TRBV27,.,TRBJ2-7,CASSPSDDRGSYEQYF,TGTGCCAGCAGTCCCAGCGATGACAGGGGGTCGTACGAGCAGTACTTC
TRBD1,TRBV14,.,TRBJ2-2,CASSQNRGTGELFF,TGTGCCAGCAGCCAAAACAGGGGGACCGGGGAGCTGTTTTTT
.,TRBV10-2,.,TRBJ2-3,CASSEFTDTQYF,TGCGCCAGCAGTGAGTTTACAGATACGCAGTATTTT
.,TRBV6-5,.,TRBJ2-7,CASSLLPSSLYEQYF,TGTGCCAGCAGTTTGTTGCCGTCGTCTCTCTACGAGCAGTACTTC
.,TRBV3-1/TRBV3-2,.,TRBJ1-1,CASSQGRLPEAFF,TGTGCCAGCAGCCAAGGGCGGCTACCTGAAGCTTTCTTT